The 5 T cell receptor beta chains given below trace back to one sample, sequenced in a study of radiotherapy plus CTLA-4 blockade in lung cancer. Repertoires were generated with immunoSEQ multiplex PCR, while TCRdb's copy carries only in-frame clones and drops some. Among about 110,000 clones listed, more than 65% were seen once. The specimen was peripheral blood, collected from a patient treated with radiotherapy plus ipilimumab. Receptor source: a human donor with non-small cell lung cancer that progressed on radiotherapy plus ipilimumab. Some clones in this sample may be carry-over from other donors' samples.

This clone appeared a few times. This sequence joins TRBV6-5 and TRBJ2-2; TRBD1 might be the D (8 bases). The V gene lost 6 bases and the J gene lost 3 bases, with 11 bases spanning the gap. CDR3 length equals 14 residues. Germline V CDR1 and CDR2: MNHEY, SVGAGI. CDR3 bases: TGTGCCAGCAGACAGGGGGGGTACACCGGGGAGCTGTTTTTT. Translating it yields CASRQGGYTGELFF.

This clone was observed once. The V gene is TRBV5-1, the J gene TRBJ2-5; 8 nucleotides align to TRBD2. The CDR3 runs to 15 residues. Germline CDR1 and CDR2: SGHRS and YFSETQ. The J segment lost 5 bases and the V segment lost 3 bases, leaving 9 bases of the junction unmatched. The CDR3 coding sequence is TGCGCCAGCAGCTCCGAAGCGGGGGTGGCGGAGACCCAGTACTTC. Its protein is CASSSEAGVAETQYF.

The V call is TRBV7-2, the J call TRBJ1-1; 8 nucleotides line up with TRBD1. This CDR3 region has 17 residues. With V trimmed by 3 bases and J by 0 bases, 9 bases remained unmatched. Per the germline V gene, CDR1 is SGHTA and CDR2 is FQGNSA. CDR3 nucleotide sequence: TGTGCCAGCAGCTTCCGGACAGGGAGGTCGATGAACACTGAAGCTTTCTTT. It encodes CASSFRTGRSMNTEAFF.

Here the CDR3 reads CASSSSYRGVNEQFF. The CDR3 DNA reads as TGCGCCAGCAGTAGTAGTTACCGAGGGGTCAATGAGCAGTTCTTC. The chain carries TRBV5-1 and TRBJ2-1; D may correspond to TRBD1 or TRBD2 (5 bases each). Germline CDR1 and CDR2: SGHRS and YFSETQ. CDR3 length: 15 amino acids. V was shortened by 5 bases and J by 6 bases, with 18 bases between the two germline ends.

This clone was counted once. The CDR3 end shows no conserved phenylalanine or tryptophan, and so a read error is likely. No DNA is shown, since the ends of the CDR3 on it are uncertain; the CDR3 is the one TCRdb lists. The chain is built from TRBV9 and TRBJ2-7. CDR1 is SGDLS and CDR2 is YYNGEE in the germline V gene. The CDR3 is made up of 13 amino acids, end residues included. CDR3 residues: CASSAGPGGLPVM.